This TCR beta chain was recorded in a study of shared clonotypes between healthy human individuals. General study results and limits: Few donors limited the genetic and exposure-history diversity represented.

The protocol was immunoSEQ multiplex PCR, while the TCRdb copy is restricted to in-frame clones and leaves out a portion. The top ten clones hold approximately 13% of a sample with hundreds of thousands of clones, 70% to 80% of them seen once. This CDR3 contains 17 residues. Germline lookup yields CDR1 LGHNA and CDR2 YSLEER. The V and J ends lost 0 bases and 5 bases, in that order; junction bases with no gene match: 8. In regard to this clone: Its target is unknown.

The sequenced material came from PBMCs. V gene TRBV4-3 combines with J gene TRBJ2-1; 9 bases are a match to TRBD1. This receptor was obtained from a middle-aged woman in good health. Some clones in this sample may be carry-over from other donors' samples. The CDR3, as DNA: TGCGCCAGCAGCCAAGATGGGACAGGGTTGGTAGACAATGAGCAGTTCTTC. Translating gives CASSQDGTGLVDNEQFF.